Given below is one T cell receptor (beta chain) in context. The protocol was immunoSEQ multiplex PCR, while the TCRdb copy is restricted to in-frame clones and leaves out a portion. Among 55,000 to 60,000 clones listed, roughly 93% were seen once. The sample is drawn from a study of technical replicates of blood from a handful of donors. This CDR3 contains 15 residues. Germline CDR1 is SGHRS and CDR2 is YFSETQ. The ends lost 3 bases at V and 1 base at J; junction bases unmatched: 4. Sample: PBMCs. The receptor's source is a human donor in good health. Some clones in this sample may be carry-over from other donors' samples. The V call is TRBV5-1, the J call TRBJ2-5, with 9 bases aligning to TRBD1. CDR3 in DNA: TGCGCCAGCAGCTGGGGACAGGGATCCCAAGAGACCCAGTACTTC. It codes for CASSWGQGSQETQYF. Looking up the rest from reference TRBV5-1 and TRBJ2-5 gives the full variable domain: KAGVTQTPRYLIKTRGQQVTLSCSPISGHRSVSWYQQTPGQGLQFLFEYFSETQRNKGNFPGRFSGRQFSNSRSEMNVSTLELGDSALYLCASSWGQGSQETQYFGPGTRLLVL.